This TCR beta chain was retrieved from a study of identical twins. TCRdb reprocessed the 5' RACE reads with MiXCR, giving one entry per CDR3 protein. The sample contains under 350,000 distinct CDR3 sequences, roughly 8.6% of which appear only once. In regard to this clonotype: Its antigen remains unidentified.

Regarding the study as a whole: Beta clonotypes that were abundant in cord blood contained fewer insertions, a pattern absent from memory repertoires. Twins' surplus sharing was weaker for beta out-of-frame sequences.

CDR1 is SGHDT and CDR2 is YYEEEE in the germline V gene. V was trimmed by 0 bases and J by 9 bases, leaving 4 bases between them. This CDR3 comprises 11 residues. This sample also belongs to another study, concerning yellow fever vaccine responses in identical twins.

The sequence was collected from a woman under 30 in good health. The chain links TRBV5-6 to TRBJ2-1; D uncertain. The sample consisted of CD8+ T cells sorted from blood. This CDR3 reads CASSLVTEQFF. DNA of the CDR3: TGTGCCAGCAGCTTGGTTACTGAGCAGTTCTTC. Based on the CDR3 plus reference TRBV5-6 and TRBJ2-1, the full variable domain is DAGVTQSPTHLIKTRGQQVTLRCSPKSGHDTVSWYQQALGQGPQFIFQYYEEEERQRGNFPDRFSGHQFPNYSSELNVNALLLGDSALYLCASSLVTEQFFGPGTRLTVL.